A single sample is the source of the 20 T cell receptor beta chains below, sequenced in a study of CD8 T cells in ankylosing spondylitis. TCRdb independently ran MiXCR on the 5' RACE reads; one entry per CDR3 protein. The sample lists some 150,000 distinct CDR3 sequences, around 42% occurring once. Sequenced input: synovial fluid, either unsorted or a sorted T cell fraction (not recorded which). Every receptor here comes from a male donor with ankylosing spondylitis.

This clonotype was detected ten times or more. The chain joins TRBV15 to TRBJ1-2; D is possibly TRBD1 (5 bases). The length of the CDR3 is 15 residues. In germline, CDR1 is LNHNV, CDR2 YYDKDF (reference sequence). Trimming cost V 0 bases and J 2 bases, with 10 bases left between them. The CDR3 DNA reads as TGTGCCACCAGCAGAGATCAGGGATTCAACTATGGCTACACCTTC. Protein product: CATSRDQGFNYGYTF.

The chain combines TRBV12-3 or TRBV12-4 with TRBJ2-7; 8 bases agree with TRBD1. With 7 bases clipped from V and 3 bases from J, the junction kept 14 bases outside the gene matches. The CDR3 length is 16 residues. The CDR3 DNA follows: TGTGCCAGCACCCCCCCAGGGGGCTCATGGGTCTACGAGCAGTACTTC. This gives the protein CASTPPGGSWVYEQYF.

V usage is TRBV11-2 and J usage is TRBJ2-5, with a tentative D call TRBD2 (6 bases). This CDR3 is 15 amino acids long. Deletions cut 5 bases from V and 5 bases from J, with 18 bases between. Looked up from germline, CDR1 is SGHAT and CDR2 is FQNNGV. CDR3 amino acids: CASSTLQGSGETQYF. The CDR3 DNA follows: TGTGCCAGCAGCACACTCCAGGGCAGCGGGGAGACCCAGTACTTC.

The chain links TRBV9 to TRBJ2-3; D may be TRBD2 (6 bases). V gave up 0 bases and J gave up 4 bases, with 9 bases separating them. Germline CDR1 and CDR2: SGDLS and YYNGEE. The CDR3 is made up of 14 amino acids. The CDR3 nucleotides read TGTGCCAGCAGCGTAGCCGGAGGGCCAGATACGCAGTATTTT. This sequence encodes CASSVAGGPDTQYF.

The chain couples TRBV7-9 to TRBJ1-2; TRBD1 agrees at 8 bases. CDR3 length: 17 residues. Germline CDR1 SEHNR, CDR2 FQNEAQ (reference sequence). The V gene end was trimmed by 1 base and the J gene end by 3 bases; junction bases not matched to a gene: 10. The CDR3 coding sequence is TGTGCCAGCAGCTTAGTTGGACAGGGATCGGGTGACTATGGCTACACCTTC. Protein sequence: CASSLVGQGSGDYGYTF. Variable domain in full (rest from reference TRBV7-9 and TRBJ1-2): DTGVSQNPRHKITKRGQNVTFRCDPISEHNRLYWYRQTLGQGPEFLTYFQNEAQLEKSRLLSDRFSAERPKGSFSTLEIQRTEQGDSAMYLCASSLVGQGSGDYGYTFGSGTRLTVV.

The V call is TRBV9, the J call TRBJ2-2, with D perhaps matching TRBD2 (5 bases). Germline values: CDR1 SGDLS, CDR2 YYNGEE. The V gene lost 0 bases and the J gene lost 7 bases, with 13 bases spanning the gap. The CDR3 has 15 residues. CDR3 sequence reads: CASSVAAERDGELFF. CDR3 in DNA: TGTGCCAGCAGCGTAGCGGCAGAACGGGACGGGGAGCTGTTTTTT.

The CDR3 DNA reads as TGTGCCAGCAGCCAAGAAATAGCGTGCAATGAGCAGTTCTTC. Protein: CASSQEIACNEQFF. The chain carries TRBV14 and TRBJ2-1, with D possibly being TRBD2 (5 bases). The CDR3 covers 14 residues. In germline, CDR1 is SGHDN, CDR2 FVKESK. V was shortened by 0 bases and J by 6 bases, with 9 bases between the two germline ends.

This clonotype was counted between two and nine times. This rearrangement joins TRBV4-2 to TRBJ1-1; TRBD1 might be the D (5 bases). The CDR3 spans 16 residues. Trimming removed 4 bases at V and 0 bases at J, with 15 bases between. Per the germline V gene, CDR1 is LGHNA and CDR2 is YNFKEQ. The CDR3 DNA is TGTGCCAGCAGCCCCCGGGGGGTGGGTGTGAACACTGAAGCTTTCTTT. Translating gives CASSPRGVGVNTEAFF.

The V call is TRBV5-1, the J call TRBJ1-2; a weak D match, TRBD1 (5 bases). The ends were cut back, 3 bases at V and 0 bases at J, with 9 bases in the middle. The CDR3 spans 14 residues. CDR1 is SGHRS, CDR2 YFSETQ, per germline. The CDR3 loop is CASSSRDANYGYTF. Here the CDR3 DNA reads TGCGCCAGCAGCTCCAGGGATGCTAACTATGGCTACACCTTC.

A single count supports this clonotype. The V and J genes are TRBV18 and TRBJ1-2, with no clear D. Germline V gene sequence: CDR1 KGHSH, CDR2 LQKENI. CDR3 length: 13 amino acids. Trimming took 4 bases from V and 2 from J, leaving 8 bases between them. In DNA form, the CDR3 reads TGTGCCAGCTCACACGGGTCAAACTATGGCTACACCTTC. This codes for CASSHGSNYGYTF. The whole variable domain, filled in from reference TRBV18 and TRBJ1-2, reads NAGVMQNPRHLVRRRGQEARLRCSPMKGHSHVYWYRQLPEEGLKFMVYLQKENIIDESGMPKERFSAEFPKEGPSILRIQQVVRGDSAAYFCASSHGSNYGYTFGSGTRLTVV.

The chain recombines TRBV27 with TRBJ1-4; TRBD1 aligns across 10 bases. Germline V lookup: CDR1 MNHEY, CDR2 SMNVEV (reference sequence). There are 19 residues in the CDR3. V lost 2 bases to trimming and J lost 5 bases; unmatched junction nucleotides: 14. In nucleotides, the CDR3 is TGTGCCAGCAGTTTAAATTTCGGGACAGGGGTTTGGGTGAATGAAAAACTGTTTTTT. This codes for CASSLNFGTGVWVNEKLFF.

This chain joins TRBV18 and TRBJ2-3; a possible D gene is TRBD1 (5 bases). CDR1 and CDR2 (germline): KGHSH, LQKENI. Trimming took 4 bases from V and 4 from J, leaving 18 bases between them. The CDR3 covers 16 residues. In nucleotides, the CDR3 is TGTGCCAGCTCACAGGGGTTGGCGGCCCCCGCAGATACGCAGTATTTT. Amino acids: CASSQGLAAPADTQYF.

This chain links TRBV7-2 with TRBJ2-1; no definite D call. V shed 4 bases and J shed 0 bases, with 10 bases lying between them. Germline V gives CDR1 SGHTA, CDR2 FQGNSA. This CDR3 spans 15 amino acids. CDR3 nucleotides: TGTGCCAGCAGCTACCGGCCCTTCTCCTACAATGAGCAGTTCTTC. Translation: CASSYRPFSYNEQFF. The variable domain in full, completed from reference TRBV7-2 and TRBJ2-1, reads GAGVSQSPSNKVTEKGKDVELRCDPISGHTALYWYRQSLGQGLEFLIYFQGNSAPDKSGLPSDRFSAERTGGSVSTLTIQRTQQEDSAVYLCASSYRPFSYNEQFFGPGTRLTVL.

The CDR3 region has the DNA TGTGCCAGCAGCCCCGGTTGGTCGGCAGATACGCAGTATTTT. It encodes CASSPGWSADTQYF. The gene calls are TRBV11-2 and TRBJ2-3, with D hard to call. This CDR3 spans 14 amino acids. Germline CDR1 is SGHAT and CDR2 is FQNNGV. V was shortened by 5 bases and J by 4 bases, with 13 bases between the two germline ends. The full variable domain, with the rest looked up from reference TRBV11-2 and TRBJ2-3, is EAGVAQSPRYKIIEKRQSVAFWCNPISGHATLYWYQQILGQGPKLLIQFQNNGVVDDSQLPKDRFSAERLKGVDSTLKIQPAKLEDSAVYLCASSPGWSADTQYFGPGTRLTVL.

The chain combines TRBV4-2 with TRBJ2-7; 9 bases map to TRBD2. The CDR3 covers 15 residues. After removal of 1 base from V and 6 bases from J, the junction contained 7 bases not matched to a gene. CDR1 LGHNA and CDR2 YNFKEQ come from the germline V gene. Here the CDR3 reads CASSQVAGGHCEQYF. The CDR3 DNA sequence: TGTGCCAGCAGCCAAGTTGCGGGGGGGCATTGCGAGCAGTACTTC.

This clonotype appeared a few times. The chain employs TRBV2 and TRBJ2-2; 7 positions match TRBD1. The CDR3 has 15 residues. CDR1 and CDR2 (germline): SNHLY, FYNNEI. Trimming removed 7 bases from V and 5 bases from J; junction bases left unmatched: 10. CDR3 protein: CASIINRGETGELFF. In DNA, the CDR3 is TGTGCCAGCATAATTAACAGGGGTGAAACCGGGGAGCTGTTTTTT.

CDR3 sequence reads: CASPPYSGGPEQYF. CDR3 bases: TGTGCCAGCCCACCCTATAGCGGGGGCCCCGAGCAGTACTTC. The gene calls are TRBV21-1 and TRBJ2-7; the D segment call TRBD2 is taken from the table without a DNA check. TRBV21-1 represents a pseudogene. The CDR3 spans 14 residues.

This clonotype came up a few times. The CDR3 bases are TGTGCCAGCAGTTCCCGACTAGCGGGGACCTACGAGCAGTACTTC. Its protein product is CASSSRLAGTYEQYF. This rearrangement joins TRBV6-5 to TRBJ2-7; 11 nucleotides line up with TRBD2. The ends lost 4 bases at V and 2 bases at J; junction bases unmatched: 4. The CDR3 length is 15 residues. Germline V CDR1 and CDR2: MNHEY, SVGAGI.

V and J are TRBV4-3 and TRBJ2-7; no firm D call. Looked up from germline, CDR1 is LGHNA and CDR2 is YSLEER. Trimming stripped 0 bases from V and 0 bases from J, with 12 bases between. This CDR3 is 16 amino acids long. CDR3 residues: CASSQERLEDSYEQYF. Written as DNA, the CDR3 is TGCGCCAGCAGCCAAGAACGGCTAGAGGACTCCTACGAGCAGTACTTC.

The V and J genes are TRBV29-1 and TRBJ1-1; no clear D. Trimming pared 7 bases from V and 8 bases from J, leaving 14 bases between. This CDR3 has 11 residues. Germline V CDR1 and CDR2: SQVTM, ANQGSEA. The DNA of the CDR3 is TGCAGCGCCGCCAGGAGAACCGAAGCTTTCTTT. Residues: CSAARRTEAFF.